This T cell receptor (beta chain) came from a study of beta chain features in type 1 diabetes (dated by TCRdb to the late 2010s). In terms of the full investigation: No differences in mean age, gender distribution, total cell number or subset yield were found between patients and healthy donors. A total of about 100 million sorted cells were examined across all samples, and RNA yield correlated strongly with the number of cells per subset. In the study, TCRB repertoires of sorted circulating CD4+ T cell subsets from recently diagnosed type 1 diabetes patients were compared with those of matched healthy donors. Regulatory and stem cell-like memory subsets were isolated from only 8 patients and about eight healthy donors, whereas naive and central memory subsets came from all 30 or so donors.

From each donor, a single peripheral blood sample of about 100 mL on average was drawn into heparinised tubes. A BD FACSAria II and a panel including CD45RO, CCR7, CD25, CD127, CD95 and CD27 were used to sort naive, central memory, regulatory and stem cell-like memory CD4+ T cells. Purity was above 95% for every sorted population. PBMCs were isolated immediately by Lymphoprep density gradient centrifugation and stained directly without culture. To minimize batch effects, samples were stained and sorted in pairs, one healthy donor with one patient per experiment. The CDR3 has 16 amino acids, counting the end cysteine and phenylalanine. Only CDR3 DNA remains: 48 bases, in frame from the first base. The germline V and J ends show losses of 4 bases and 0 bases respectively, and no gene match explains 3 bases of the junction. Based on the germline V gene, the CDR1 and CDR2 sequences are SGDLS and YYNGEE.

Paper-wide results and their limitations: Naive, central memory and regulatory TCRB repertoires appeared more similar among patients than among healthy donors. Shorter templates might have been favored by PCR, but patient and control samples were amplified and corrected together, so both groups would have been affected equally by any skew. A moderate but significant shortening of TCRB CDR3 length was observed in type 1 diabetes patients in all four CD4+ subsets. At VDJ recombination sites, patients with type 1 diabetes made fewer insertions and deleted more nucleotides, a pattern implying thymic rearrangement abnormalities. HLA sub-analyses involved small numbers of individuals, so any influence of HLA type on TCRB rearrangement remained unresolved. Sequencing cDNA rather than genomic DNA could over-represent highly expressing activated cells, although activation and CD3 levels did not differ between groups.

The entire isolated RNA was reverse transcribed using the High Capacity cDNA Reverse Transcription Kit, and thus expressed TCRB transcripts were sequenced. Naive, central memory and regulatory T cell samples underwent deep immunoSEQ sequencing, averaging approximately 3.3 million total reads per sample. Sorted cells were lysed in RLT buffer, and RNA was extracted using DNase-treated RNeasy Micro or Mini kits according to cell number. To prevent cross-contamination, each cell subset was processed individually, whereas patient and healthy donor samples were processed jointly. The immunoSEQ multiplex PCR was used to amplify TCRB sequences from cDNA, yielding 87-bp fragments that span the CDR3 region. The amplicons were sequenced using the Illumina HiSeq platform. The authors processed their data as follows. Synthetic template baselines were used to correct PCR bias computationally, reads within Hamming distance 2 were collapsed together, and singletons that could not be merged were discarded. Reads were aligned to IMGT to assign V, D and J genes, CDR3 length, and insertions or deletions at six rearrangement sites. Clonotype counts were normalized to sorted cell number within each subset before computing true diversity and Gini coefficients with the tcR R package. The overlap coefficient, calculated on TCRB nucleotide sequences, was used to measure repertoire sharing. As a proxy for the pre-selection repertoire, out-of-frame TCRB sequences from naive cells were analyzed. TCRdb carries this immuneACCESS record with in-frame sequences only. Its versions omit some clonotypes, under half of them owing to an unresolved V gene in the studies checked, with the rest unexplained. V, J and clone size were drawn from that table, and D and trimming were deduced from the DNA. In all, the sample holds about 370,000 clones, and about 16% of those were seen once. Of the sample, approximately 0.019% is held by the ten largest clones.

As concerns this clone: Its antigen is currently not known. Base qualities were left out, and no much larger clone turns up one base away.

The sequence was collected from a woman aged 18-35 years in good health. The specimen was naive CD4+ T cells from blood. The cell subset or site label for this specimen denotes: true naive CD4+ T cells. Recombination connected TRBV9 to TRBJ2-1; 11 bases in the junction line up with TRBD1. CDR3 loop: CASSPGTGGSYNEQFF. Read as DNA, the sequence is TGTGCCAGCAGCCCTGGGACAGGGGGCTCCTACAATGAGCAGTTCTTC.